This TCR beta chain was documented in a study of OX40 agonist ivuxolimab in advanced cancers. For the study at large: Administration of intravenous ivuxolimab to patients occurred every 2 weeks at 0.01 to 10 mg/kg. Hepatocellular carcinoma, melanoma, renal cell or head and neck cancer occurred in dose-escalation patients. Whole-study findings and limits: Both blood CD4+ and CD8+ T cells showed clonal growth by week 6 at 0.1 to 3.0 mg/kg.

Autoimmune disease history or systemic immunosuppression meant exclusion. Points on this clone: Its antigen is unknown.

In germline, CDR1 is GTSNPN, CDR2 SVGIG (reference sequence). V dropped 4 bases and J dropped 0 bases, with 13 bases sitting between them. The CDR3 is 14 amino acids. Repertoires were generated with immunoSEQ multiplex PCR, while TCRdb's copy carries only in-frame clones and drops some. The sample yields tens of thousands of clones, 82% seen once. This specimen consisted of CD4+ or CD8+ T cells sorted from blood, obtained in a trial of the OX40 agonist ivuxolimab. The rearrangement uses TRBV30 and TRBJ2-7; a weak D match, TRBD1 (6 bases). The clonotype comes from an adult with an advanced solid tumor such as melanoma, head and neck, liver or kidney cancer. The CDR3 protein is CAWKGTRASYEQYF. CDR3 DNA sequence: TGTGCCTGGAAAGGGACAAGGGCCTCCTACGAGCAGTACTTC.